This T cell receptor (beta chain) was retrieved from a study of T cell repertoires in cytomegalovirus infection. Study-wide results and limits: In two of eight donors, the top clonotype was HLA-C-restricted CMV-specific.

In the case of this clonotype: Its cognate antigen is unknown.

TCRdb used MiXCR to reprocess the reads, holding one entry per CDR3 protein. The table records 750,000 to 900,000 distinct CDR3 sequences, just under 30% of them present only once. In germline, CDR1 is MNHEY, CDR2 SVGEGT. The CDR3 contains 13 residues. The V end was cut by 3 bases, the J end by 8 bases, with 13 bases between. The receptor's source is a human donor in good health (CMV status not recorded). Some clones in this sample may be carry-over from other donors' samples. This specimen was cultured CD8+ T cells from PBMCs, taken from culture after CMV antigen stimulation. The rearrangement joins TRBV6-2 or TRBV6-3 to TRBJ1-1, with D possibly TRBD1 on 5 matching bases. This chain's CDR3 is CASSYPVGQEAFF. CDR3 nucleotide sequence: TGTGCCAGCAGTTATCCCGTGGGGCAGGAAGCTTTCTTT.